The present entry profiles one TCR beta chain with its context. These data originate in a study of tumor-infiltrating lymphocytes in localized non-small cell lung cancer. Measured with immunoSEQ multiplex PCR; TCRdb has only the in-frame clones, and not every one. Among fewer than 25,000 clones listed, 73% were seen once. V was clipped by 0 bases and J by 1 base; unmatched bases: 2. The germline V gene encodes CDR1 SGHRS and CDR2 YFSETQ. The CDR3 spans 17 residues. Sequences were obtained from lung tumor tissue. The rearrangement links TRBV5-1 to TRBJ2-6; 9 nucleotides match TRBD1. The sequence derives from a human donor with non-small cell lung cancer. The DNA of the CDR3 is TGCGCCAGCAGCTTGGGAGGGACAGGGTCTGGGGCCAACGTCCTGACTTTC. It codes for CASSLGGTGSGANVLTF.